The following is a T cell receptor beta chain sequence with its context. These data are taken from a study of blood T cells in healthy people across ages. Isolating PBMCs gave at least 6 million of these cells per sample. The germline V and J ends were trimmed by 6 bases and 3 bases, with 13 bases remaining between them. This CDR3 has 13 amino acids. The V gene's germline CDR1 is DFQATT and CDR2 SNEGSKA (reference sequence). The authors ran a second PCR of 7 to 11 cycles using a sample-barcoded 5' primer and a J-beta primer mix. From the 5' RACE reads, TCRdb called clonotypes with MiXCR, one entry per CDR3 protein. The data show about 1.1 million distinct CDR3 sequences, around two fifths seen once.

The TCR comes from a young man in good health. The chain is built from TRBV20-1 and TRBJ2-3; D unclear. The sequenced sample consisted of blood. CDR3 loop: CSAKVDLTDTQYF. CDR3 sequence (DNA): TGCAGTGCCAAGGTAGACCTAACAGATACGCAGTATTTT.